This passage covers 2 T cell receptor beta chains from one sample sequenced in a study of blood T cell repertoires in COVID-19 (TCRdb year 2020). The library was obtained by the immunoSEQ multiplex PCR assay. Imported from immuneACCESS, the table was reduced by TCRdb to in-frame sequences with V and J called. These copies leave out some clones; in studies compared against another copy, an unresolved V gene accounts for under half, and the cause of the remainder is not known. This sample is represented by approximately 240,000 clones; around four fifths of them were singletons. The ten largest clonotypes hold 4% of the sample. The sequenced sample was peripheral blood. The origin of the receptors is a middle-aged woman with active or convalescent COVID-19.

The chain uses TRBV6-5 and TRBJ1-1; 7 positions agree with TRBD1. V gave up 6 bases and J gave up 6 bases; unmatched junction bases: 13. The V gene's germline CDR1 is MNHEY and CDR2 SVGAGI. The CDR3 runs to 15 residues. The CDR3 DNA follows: TGTGCCAGCAGGCGCCTTGACAGGGATGTGGCTGAAGCTTTCTTT. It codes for CASRRLDRDVAEAFF.

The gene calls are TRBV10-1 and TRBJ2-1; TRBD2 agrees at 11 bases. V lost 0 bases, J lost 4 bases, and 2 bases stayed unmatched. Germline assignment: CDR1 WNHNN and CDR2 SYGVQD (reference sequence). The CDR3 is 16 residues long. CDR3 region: CASSESGTSGYNEQFF. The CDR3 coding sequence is TGCGCCAGCAGTGAGTCAGGGACTAGCGGATACAATGAGCAGTTCTTC.